These T cell receptor beta chains were read from a single sample in a study of shared clonotypes between healthy human individuals. TCRdb's table, derived via immunoSEQ multiplex PCR, lists solely in-frame clones and lacks some. This sample has about 2,500,000 clones, with just over 90% found just once. Sequencing was carried out using naive CD4+ T cells sorted from blood. The receptors originated from a young man in good health. The CDR3 runs from the conserved cysteine through the conserved F or W. Fields, in order: D gene, J gene, V gene, clone size, CDR3 protein, CDR3 DNA. The D gene is left open where the match is weak. Expanded clones get a size class; other rows say once, few or many, or leave the size out.

-,TRBJ1-5,TRBV7-2,-,CASSLRGLDQPQHF,TGTGCCAGCAGCCTCCGGGGGTTAGATCAGCCCCAGCATTTT
-,TRBJ2-1,TRBV30,-,CAWSGTRTGRSYNEQFF,TGTGCCTGGAGTGGGACTCGGACGGGTCGCTCCTACAATGAGCAGTTCTTC
TRBD1,TRBJ2-7,TRBV7-7,once,CASSPLQGVGSYEQYF,TGTGCTAGCAGCCCCCTGCAGGGGGTAGGCTCCTACGAGCAGTACTTC
-,TRBJ2-3,TRBV2,-,CASRRSDTQYF,TGTGCCAGCCGTAGGTCAGATACGCAGTATTTT
-,TRBJ2-5,TRBV5-4,once,CASSLVGHQETQYF,TGTGCCAGCAGCTTGGTGGGACACCAAGAGACCCAGTACTTC
TRBD1,TRBJ1-2,TRBV10-3,once,CAIRTGTVYGYTF,TGTGCCATCAGGACCGGGACAGTTTATGGCTACACCTTC
TRBD2,TRBJ2-3,TRBV9,-,CASSVSQRGPRTDTQYF,TGTGCCAGCAGCGTAAGCCAGCGGGGGCCCCGCACAGATACGCAGTATTTT
TRBD2,TRBJ2-7,TRBV5-6,-,CASSSGLAGGPGEQYF,TGTGCCAGCAGCTCAGGACTAGCGGGAGGGCCCGGCGAGCAGTACTTC
TRBD1,TRBJ1-4,TRBV10-1,-,CASSADRTGANEKLFF,TGCGCCAGCAGTGCCGACCGGACAGGGGCTAATGAAAAACTGTTTTTT
-,TRBJ1-2,TRBV11-2,-,CASSLSPGAGYTF,TGTGCCAGCAGCTTATCGCCCGGGGCTGGCTACACCTTC
-,TRBJ1-2,TRBV6-5,-,CAISQGREYGYTF,TGTGCCATCAGCCAGGGTAGGGAGTATGGCTACACCTTC
-,TRBJ2-3,TRBV10-3,-,CAIRAAGTVTDTQYF,TGTGCCATCAGAGCTGCCGGAACAGTAACAGATACGCAGTATTTT
TRBD2,TRBJ2-1,TRBV10-3,-,CAAHPGLAGGYNEQFF,TGTGCCGCCCATCCCGGACTAGCGGGGGGATACAATGAGCAGTTCTTC
TRBD2,TRBJ2-7,TRBV9,once,CASSPRLAGGSYEQYF,TGTGCCAGCAGCCCAAGACTAGCGGGGGGTTCCTACGAGCAGTACTTC
-,TRBJ2-3,TRBV9,-,CASSVVVGGPTDTQYF,TGTGCCAGCAGCGTAGTGGTGGGGGGTCCCACAGATACGCAGTATTTT
-,TRBJ1-4,TRBV4-3,few,CASSQGTTLTNEKLFF,TGCGCCAGCAGCCAAGGGACGACGCTAACTAATGAAAAACTGTTTTTT
-,TRBJ2-2,TRBV9,-,CASSVGPQGTGELFF,TGTGCCAGCAGCGTAGGGCCCCAAGGGACCGGGGAGCTGTTTTTT
-,TRBJ1-1,TRBV5-1,-,CASSFQGFSNTEAFF,TGCGCCAGCAGCTTCCAGGGATTTTCGAACACTGAAGCTTTCTTT
TRBD2,TRBJ2-1,TRBV11-2,-,CASSLRGLAGGLSYNEQFF,TGTGCCAGCAGCTTAAGGGGACTAGCGGGAGGGCTCTCCTACAATGAGCAGTTCTTC
-,TRBJ1-1,TRBV30,-,CAWKMEGRMNTEAFF,TGTGCCTGGAAAATGGAGGGTCGGATGAACACTGAAGCTTTCTTT
-,TRBJ2-2,TRBV6-5,-,CASIESTSNTGELFF,TGTGCCAGCATAGAGTCCACCTCGAACACCGGGGAGCTGTTTTTT
-,TRBJ2-5,TRBV6-6,-,CASSSPPSIGETQYF,TGTGCCAGCAGTTCACCCCCATCAATCGGGGAGACCCAGTACTTC
-,TRBJ1-2,TRBV5-1,once,CASSPGQRGYGYTF,TGCGCCAGCAGCCCGGGGCAGCGGGGGTATGGCTACACCTTC
TRBD1,TRBJ2-7,TRBV15,-,CATSSWDRGDEQYF,TGTGCCACCAGCAGCTGGGACAGGGGTGACGAGCAGTACTTC
-,TRBJ1-2,TRBV10-3,-,CAISEARLGGSYGYTF,TGTGCCATCAGTGAGGCCCGGTTAGGGGGGTCCTATGGCTACACCTTC
TRBD1,TRBJ2-7,TRBV18,-,CASSLRTGTIGSEQYF,TGTGCCAGCTCACTACGGACAGGAACGATAGGATCCGAGCAGTACTTC
TRBD1,TRBJ2-3,TRBV10-3,once,CAISALDRGIDTQYF,TGTGCCATCAGTGCGCTGGACAGGGGAATTGATACGCAGTATTTT
-,TRBJ2-6,TRBV18,-,CASSPAQGSGANVLTF,TGTGCCAGCTCACCTGCCCAAGGGTCAGGGGCCAACGTCCTGACTTTC
-,TRBJ2-5,TRBV7-9,-,CASSLVGPGAQYF,TGTGCCAGCAGCTTAGTGGGCCCCGGGGCCCAGTACTTC
-,TRBJ1-1,TRBV6-5,-,CASSYSRGLNTEAFF,TGTGCCAGCAGTTACTCCCGCGGGTTGAACACTGAAGCTTTCTTT
TRBD1,TRBJ1-2,TRBV28,-,CASSLSDRVKGYTF,TGTGCCAGCAGTTTATCAGACAGGGTAAAGGGCTACACCTTC
-,TRBJ1-2,TRBV7-9,-,CASSLGSFASYTF,TGTGCCAGCAGCTTAGGGTCCTTCGCGAGCTACACCTTC
-,TRBJ1-2,TRBV4-1,-,CASSQSGVLGYGYTF,TGCGCCAGCAGCCAATCCGGGGTTTTAGGCTATGGCTACACCTTC
TRBD1,TRBJ2-2,TRBV2,-,CASAQGDTGELFF,TGTGCCAGCGCACAGGGGGACACCGGGGAGCTGTTTTTT
-,TRBJ2-5,TRBV27,-,CASSSLGSTQETQYF,TGTGCCAGCAGTTCCCTCGGGAGCACACAAGAGACCCAGTACTTC
-,TRBJ2-1,TRBV5-1,-,CASSSDSNEQFF,TGCGCCAGCAGTTCGGACAGCAATGAGCAGTTCTTC
TRBD2,TRBJ2-3,TRBV5-1,-,CASSLLAGEGTDTQYF,TGCGCCAGCAGCTTGCTAGCGGGGGAGGGCACAGATACGCAGTATTTT
-,TRBJ2-1,TRBV29-1,-,CSVGQSAVSYNEQFF,TGCAGCGTTGGACAGTCAGCGGTCTCCTACAATGAGCAGTTCTTC
-,TRBJ1-3,TRBV5-6,-,CASSLGQVSGNTIYF,TGTGCCAGCAGCTTGGGGCAAGTCTCTGGAAACACCATATATTTT
-,TRBJ1-1,TRBV18,-,CASSPRTANTEAFF,TGTGCCAGCTCACCTCGGACGGCTAACACTGAAGCTTTCTTT
-,TRBJ1-4,TRBV27,-,CASSFTGKTNEKLFF,TGTGCCAGCAGTTTCACAGGGAAAACTAATGAAAAACTGTTTTTT